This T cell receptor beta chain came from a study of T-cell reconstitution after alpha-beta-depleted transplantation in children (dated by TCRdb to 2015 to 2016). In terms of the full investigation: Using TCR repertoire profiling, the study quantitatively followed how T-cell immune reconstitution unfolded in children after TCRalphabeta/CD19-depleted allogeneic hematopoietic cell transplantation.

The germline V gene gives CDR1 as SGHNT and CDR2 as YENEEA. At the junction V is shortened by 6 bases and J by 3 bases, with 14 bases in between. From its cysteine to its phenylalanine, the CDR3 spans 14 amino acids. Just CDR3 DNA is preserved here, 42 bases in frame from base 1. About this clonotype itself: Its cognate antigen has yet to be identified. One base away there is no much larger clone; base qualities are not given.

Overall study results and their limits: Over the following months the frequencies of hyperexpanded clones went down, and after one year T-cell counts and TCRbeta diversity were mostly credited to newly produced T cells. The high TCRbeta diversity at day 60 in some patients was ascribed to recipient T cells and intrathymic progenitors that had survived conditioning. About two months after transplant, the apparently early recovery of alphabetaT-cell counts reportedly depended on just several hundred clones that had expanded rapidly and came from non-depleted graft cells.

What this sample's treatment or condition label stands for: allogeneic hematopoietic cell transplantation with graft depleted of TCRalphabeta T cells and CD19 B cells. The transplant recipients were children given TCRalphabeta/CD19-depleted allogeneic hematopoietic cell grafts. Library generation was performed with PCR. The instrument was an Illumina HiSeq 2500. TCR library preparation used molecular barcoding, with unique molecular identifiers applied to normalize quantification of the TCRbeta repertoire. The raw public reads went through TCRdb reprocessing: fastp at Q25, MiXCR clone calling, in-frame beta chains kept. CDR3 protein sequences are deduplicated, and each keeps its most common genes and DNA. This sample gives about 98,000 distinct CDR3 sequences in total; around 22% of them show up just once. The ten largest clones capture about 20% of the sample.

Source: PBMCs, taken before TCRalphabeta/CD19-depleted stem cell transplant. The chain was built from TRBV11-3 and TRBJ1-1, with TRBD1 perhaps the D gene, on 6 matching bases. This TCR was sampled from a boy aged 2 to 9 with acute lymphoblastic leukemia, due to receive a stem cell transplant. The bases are TGTGCCAGCAGTCCAGGGGTTTCAGACACTGAAGCTTTCTTT. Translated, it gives CASSPGVSDTEAFF.